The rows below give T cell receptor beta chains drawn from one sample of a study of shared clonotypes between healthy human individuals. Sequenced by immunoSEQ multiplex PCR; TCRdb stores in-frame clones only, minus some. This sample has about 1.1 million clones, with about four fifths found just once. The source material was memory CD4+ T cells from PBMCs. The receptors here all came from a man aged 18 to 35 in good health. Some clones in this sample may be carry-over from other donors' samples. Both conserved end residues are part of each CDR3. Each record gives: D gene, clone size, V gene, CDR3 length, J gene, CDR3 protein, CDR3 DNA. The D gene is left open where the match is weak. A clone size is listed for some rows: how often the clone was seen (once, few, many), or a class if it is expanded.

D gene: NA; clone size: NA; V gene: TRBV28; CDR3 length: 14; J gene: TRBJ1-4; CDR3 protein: CAHSLGTPNEKLFF; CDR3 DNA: TGTGCGCACTCTTTAGGGACGCCTAATGAAAAACTGTTTTTT
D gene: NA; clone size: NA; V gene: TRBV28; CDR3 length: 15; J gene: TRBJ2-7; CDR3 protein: CASRGGQHPSYEQYF; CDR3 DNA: TGTGCCAGCAGGGGGGGACAGCATCCTTCCTACGAGCAGTACTTC
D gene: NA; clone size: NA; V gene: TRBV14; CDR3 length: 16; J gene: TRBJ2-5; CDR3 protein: CASSQGDPGGSLTQYF; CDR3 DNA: TGTGCCAGCAGCCAAGGTGATCCCGGAGGCTCTTTGACCCAGTACTTC
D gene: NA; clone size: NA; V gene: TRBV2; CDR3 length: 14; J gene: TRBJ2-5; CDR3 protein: CASRQGGVRETQYF; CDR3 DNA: TGTGCCAGCAGACAAGGGGGGGTTCGAGAGACCCAGTACTTC
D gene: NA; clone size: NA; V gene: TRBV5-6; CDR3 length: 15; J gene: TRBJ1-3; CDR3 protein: CASSFRALSGNTIYF; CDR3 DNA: TGTGCCAGCAGCTTCAGGGCTTTGAGTGGAAACACCATATATTTT
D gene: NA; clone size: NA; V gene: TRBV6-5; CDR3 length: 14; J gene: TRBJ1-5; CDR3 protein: CASAQRNSNQPQHF; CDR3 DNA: TGTGCCAGCGCGCAGCGCAATAGCAATCAGCCCCAGCATTTT
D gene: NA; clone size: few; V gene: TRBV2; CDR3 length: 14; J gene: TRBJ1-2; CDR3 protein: CASSEGHPVYGYTF; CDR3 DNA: TGTGCCAGCAGTGAAGGCCACCCGGTCTATGGCTACACCTTC
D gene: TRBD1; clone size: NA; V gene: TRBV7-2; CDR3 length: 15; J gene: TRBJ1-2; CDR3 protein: CASSLATGGNYGYTF; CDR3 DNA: TGTGCCAGCAGCTTAGCGACAGGGGGTAACTATGGCTACACCTTC
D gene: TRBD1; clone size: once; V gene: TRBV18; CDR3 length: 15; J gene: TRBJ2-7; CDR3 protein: CASSQRGRGLDEQYF; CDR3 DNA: TGTGCCAGCTCACAGAGGGGGCGCGGTCTGGACGAGCAGTACTTC
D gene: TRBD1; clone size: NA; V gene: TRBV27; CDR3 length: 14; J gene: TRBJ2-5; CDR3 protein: CASSEGQGAQTQYF; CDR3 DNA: TGTGCCAGCAGTGAAGGACAGGGAGCCCAGACCCAGTACTTC
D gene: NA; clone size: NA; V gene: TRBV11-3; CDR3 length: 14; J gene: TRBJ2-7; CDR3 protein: CASTSTGSSYEQYF; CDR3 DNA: TGTGCCAGCACCTCGACGGGGAGCTCCTACGAGCAGTACTTC
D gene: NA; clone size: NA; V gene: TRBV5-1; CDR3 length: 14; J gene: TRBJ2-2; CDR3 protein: CASSLVTGSGELFF; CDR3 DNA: TGCGCCAGCAGCTTGGTGACGGGGTCCGGGGAGCTGTTTTTT
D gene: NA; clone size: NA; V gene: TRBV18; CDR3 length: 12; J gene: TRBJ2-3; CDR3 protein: CASSPPPGTQYF; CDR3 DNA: TGTGCCAGCTCACCACCCCCCGGAACGCAGTATTTT
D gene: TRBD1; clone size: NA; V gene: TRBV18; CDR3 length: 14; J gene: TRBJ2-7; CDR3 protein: CASSLGQVSYEQYF; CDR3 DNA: TGTGCCAGCTCACTAGGACAGGTATCCTACGAGCAGTACTTC
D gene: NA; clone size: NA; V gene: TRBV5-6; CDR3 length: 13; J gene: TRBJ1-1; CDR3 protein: CASSLLWNTEAFF; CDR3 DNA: TGTGCCAGCAGCTTATTGTGGAACACTGAAGCTTTCTTT
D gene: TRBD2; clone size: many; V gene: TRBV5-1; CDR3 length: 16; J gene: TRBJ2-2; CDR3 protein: CASSPLAGGNTGELFF; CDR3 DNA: TGCGCCAGCAGCCCCCTAGCGGGAGGGAACACCGGGGAGCTGTTTTTT
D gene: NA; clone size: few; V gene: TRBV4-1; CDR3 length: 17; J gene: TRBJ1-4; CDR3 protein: CASSQDVEGATNEKLFF; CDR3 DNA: TGCGCCAGCAGCCAAGATGTGGAGGGTGCAACTAATGAAAAACTGTTTTTT
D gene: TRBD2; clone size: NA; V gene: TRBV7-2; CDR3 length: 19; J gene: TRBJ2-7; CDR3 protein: CASSPGIRTSGMNSYEQYF; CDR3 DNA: TGTGCCAGCAGCCCAGGAATACGGACTAGCGGTATGAACTCCTACGAGCAGTACTTC
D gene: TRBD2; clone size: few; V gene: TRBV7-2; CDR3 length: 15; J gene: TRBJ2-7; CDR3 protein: CASSLGLAFSYEQYF; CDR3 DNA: TGTGCCAGCAGCTTAGGACTAGCGTTCTCCTACGAGCAGTACTTC
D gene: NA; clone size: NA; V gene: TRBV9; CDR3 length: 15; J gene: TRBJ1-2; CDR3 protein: CASSVATAGNYGYTF; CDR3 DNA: TGTGCCAGCAGCGTAGCTACAGCGGGGAACTATGGCTACACCTTC
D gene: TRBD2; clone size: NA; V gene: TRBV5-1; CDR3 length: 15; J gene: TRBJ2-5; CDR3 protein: CASSLRLAGPETQYF; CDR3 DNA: TGCGCCAGCAGCTTGAGGCTAGCGGGACCCGAGACCCAGTACTTC
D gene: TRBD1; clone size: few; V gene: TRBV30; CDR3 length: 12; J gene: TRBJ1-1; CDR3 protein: CAWWTGATEAFF; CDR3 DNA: TGTGCCTGGTGGACAGGGGCCACTGAAGCTTTCTTT
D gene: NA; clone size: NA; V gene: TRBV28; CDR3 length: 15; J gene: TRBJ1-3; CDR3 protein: CASSLYQHSGNTIYF; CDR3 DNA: TGTGCCAGCAGTTTATACCAGCACTCCGGAAACACCATATATTTT
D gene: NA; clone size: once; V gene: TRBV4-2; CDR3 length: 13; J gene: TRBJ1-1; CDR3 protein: CASSQDLNTEAFF; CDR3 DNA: TGTGCCAGCAGCCAGGATTTGAACACTGAAGCTTTCTTT
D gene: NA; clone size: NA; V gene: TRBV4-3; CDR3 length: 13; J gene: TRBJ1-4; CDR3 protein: CASSLAGDGKLFF; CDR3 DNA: TGCGCCAGCAGCCTCGCGGGAGACGGAAAACTGTTTTTT
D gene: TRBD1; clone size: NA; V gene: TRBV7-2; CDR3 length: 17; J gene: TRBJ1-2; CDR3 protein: CASSSRDRGRRVNGYTF; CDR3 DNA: TGTGCCAGCAGCTCCCGGGACAGGGGGAGAAGGGTGAACGGCTACACCTTC
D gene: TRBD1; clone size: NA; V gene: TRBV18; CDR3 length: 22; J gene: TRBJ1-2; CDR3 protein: CASSPSPGGGTGNRRANYGYTF; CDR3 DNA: TGTGCCAGCTCACCATCGCCCGGGGGCGGGACAGGAAATCGGCGAGCTAACTATGGCTACACCTTC
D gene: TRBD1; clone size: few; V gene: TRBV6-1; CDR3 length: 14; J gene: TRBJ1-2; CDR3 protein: CASSAGTGPGGYTF; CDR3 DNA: TGTGCCAGCAGCGCCGGGACAGGTCCCGGGGGCTACACCTTC
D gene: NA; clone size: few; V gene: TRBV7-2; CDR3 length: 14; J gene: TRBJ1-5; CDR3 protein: CASSSGSGGQPQHF; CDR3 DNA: TGTGCCAGCAGCTCGGGGTCAGGCGGTCAGCCCCAGCATTTT
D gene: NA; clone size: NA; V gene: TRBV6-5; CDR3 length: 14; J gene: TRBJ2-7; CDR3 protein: CASSYGFGTYEQYF; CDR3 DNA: TGTGCCAGCAGTTACGGGTTTGGGACCTACGAGCAGTACTTC
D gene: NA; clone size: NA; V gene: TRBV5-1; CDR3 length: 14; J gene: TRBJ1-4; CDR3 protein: CASSLDRSNEKLFF; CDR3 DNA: TGCGCCAGCAGCTTGGACAGATCTAATGAAAAACTGTTTTTT
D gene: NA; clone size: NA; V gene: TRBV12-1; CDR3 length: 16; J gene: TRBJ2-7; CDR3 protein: CASSSSLVPKPYEQYF; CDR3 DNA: TGTGCCAGCAGCTCCTCCCTAGTCCCCAAACCCTACGAGCAGTACTTC
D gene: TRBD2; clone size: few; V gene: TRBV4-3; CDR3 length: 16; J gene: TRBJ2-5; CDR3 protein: CASSRLAGGIQETQYF; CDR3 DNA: TGCGCCAGCAGCCGCCTAGCGGGAGGGATCCAAGAGACCCAGTACTTC
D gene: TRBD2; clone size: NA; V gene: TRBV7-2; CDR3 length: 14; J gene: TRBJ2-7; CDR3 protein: CASSLAGGSREQYF; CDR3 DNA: TGTGCCAGCAGCTTAGCGGGAGGGTCACGCGAGCAGTACTTC
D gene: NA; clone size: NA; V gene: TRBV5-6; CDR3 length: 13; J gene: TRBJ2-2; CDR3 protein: CASSLLAGGELFF; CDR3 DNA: TGTGCCAGCAGCTTGCTGGCGGGCGGGGAGCTGTTTTTT
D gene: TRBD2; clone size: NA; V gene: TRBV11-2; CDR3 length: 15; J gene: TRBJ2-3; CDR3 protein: CASSQREGRADTQYF; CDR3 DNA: TGTGCCAGCAGTCAGCGGGAGGGCCGCGCAGATACGCAGTATTTT
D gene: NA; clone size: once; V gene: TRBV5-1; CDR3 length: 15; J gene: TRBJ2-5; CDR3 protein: CASSPQGGHQETQYF; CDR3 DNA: TGCGCCAGCAGCCCGCAGGGGGGACACCAAGAGACCCAGTACTTC
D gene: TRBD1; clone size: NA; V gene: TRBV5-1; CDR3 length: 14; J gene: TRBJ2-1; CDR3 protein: CASSADRDYNEQFF; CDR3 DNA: TGCGCCAGCAGCGCGGACAGGGACTACAATGAGCAGTTCTTC
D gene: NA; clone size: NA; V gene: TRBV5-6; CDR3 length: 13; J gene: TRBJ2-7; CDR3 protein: CASSLGPRVEQYF; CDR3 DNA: TGTGCCAGCAGCTTGGGGCCGCGGGTCGAGCAGTACTTC
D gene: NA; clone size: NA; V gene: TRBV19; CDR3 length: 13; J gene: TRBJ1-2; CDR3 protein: CASSKRRTYGYTF; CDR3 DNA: TGTGCCAGTAGTAAGCGGCGGACTTATGGCTACACCTTC
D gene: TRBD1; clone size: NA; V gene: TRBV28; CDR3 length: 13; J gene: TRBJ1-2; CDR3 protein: CASRTGAYYGYTF; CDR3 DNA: TGTGCCAGCAGGACAGGGGCCTACTATGGCTACACCTTC
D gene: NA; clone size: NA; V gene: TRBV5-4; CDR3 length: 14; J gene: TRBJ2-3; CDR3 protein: CASTPDSSTDTQYF; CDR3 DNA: TGTGCCAGCACCCCCGATTCTAGCACAGATACGCAGTATTTT
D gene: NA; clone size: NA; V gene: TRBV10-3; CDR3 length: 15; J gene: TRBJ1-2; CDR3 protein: CAISDVGKTNYGYTF; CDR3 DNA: TGTGCCATCAGTGATGTGGGCAAGACTAACTATGGCTACACCTTC
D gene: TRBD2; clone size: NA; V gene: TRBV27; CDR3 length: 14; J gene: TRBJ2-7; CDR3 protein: CASSFSGIGYEQYF; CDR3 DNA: TGTGCCAGCAGTTTCAGCGGGATTGGCTACGAGCAGTACTTC
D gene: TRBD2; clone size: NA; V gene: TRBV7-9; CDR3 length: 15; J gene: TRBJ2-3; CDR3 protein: CASSLGLAGEDTQYF; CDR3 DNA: TGTGCCAGCAGCTTGGGACTAGCGGGAGAAGATACGCAGTATTTT
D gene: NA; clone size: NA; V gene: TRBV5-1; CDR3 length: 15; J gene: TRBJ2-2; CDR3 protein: CASSFIELNTGELFF; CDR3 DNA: TGCGCCAGCAGCTTTATCGAATTGAACACCGGGGAGCTGTTTTTT
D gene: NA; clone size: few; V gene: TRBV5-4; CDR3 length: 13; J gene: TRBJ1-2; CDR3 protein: CASSSGGRDGYTF; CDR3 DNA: TGTGCCAGCAGCTCGGGCGGGCGGGATGGCTACACCTTC
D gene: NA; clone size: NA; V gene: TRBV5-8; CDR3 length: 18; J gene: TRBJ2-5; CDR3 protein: CASSGEVGAGRRGETQYF; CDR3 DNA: TGTGCCAGCAGCGGTGAGGTAGGGGCAGGACGAAGGGGAGAGACCCAGTACTTC
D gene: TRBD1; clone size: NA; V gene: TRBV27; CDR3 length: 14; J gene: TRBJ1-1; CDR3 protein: CASSLWGQGTEAFF; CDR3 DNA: TGTGCCAGCAGTTTATGGGGACAGGGCACTGAAGCTTTCTTT
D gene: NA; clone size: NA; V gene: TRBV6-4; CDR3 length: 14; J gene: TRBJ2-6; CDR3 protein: CASSENSGANVLTF; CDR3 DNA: TGTGCCAGCAGCGAAAACTCTGGGGCCAACGTCCTGACTTTC
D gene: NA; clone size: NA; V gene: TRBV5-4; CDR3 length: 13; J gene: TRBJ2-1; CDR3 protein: CASSLSPDNEQFF; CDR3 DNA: TGTGCCAGCAGCTTGAGTCCGGACAATGAGCAGTTCTTC
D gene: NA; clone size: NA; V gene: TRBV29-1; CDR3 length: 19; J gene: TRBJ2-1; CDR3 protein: CSVEDLLTERPSSYNEQFF; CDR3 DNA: TGCAGCGTTGAAGATCTTCTTACTGAGCGGCCGAGCTCCTACAATGAGCAGTTCTTC
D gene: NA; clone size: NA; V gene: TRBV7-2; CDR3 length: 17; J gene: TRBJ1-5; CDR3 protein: CASSPTLGTGSGQPQHF; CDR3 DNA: TGTGCCAGCAGTCCTACATTGGGCACAGGGTCAGGGCAGCCCCAGCATTTT
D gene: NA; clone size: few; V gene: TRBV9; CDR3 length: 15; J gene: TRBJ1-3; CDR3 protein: CASSVSWATGNTIYF; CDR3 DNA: TGTGCCAGCAGCGTATCGTGGGCTACGGGAAACACCATATATTTT